This TCR beta chain is drawn from a study of shared clonotypes between healthy human individuals. Notes on the study in general: Compared with memory subsets, naive subsets generally had larger estimated richness.

V was pared by 5 bases and J by 6 bases, with 19 bases between. In germline, CDR1 is SQVTM, CDR2 ANQGSEA. The CDR3 has 15 residues. On this clone itself: The target antigen is unknown.

Clones were read by immunoSEQ multiplex PCR, and TCRdb kept only the in-frame ones, dropping some. The sample carries about 600,000 clones, approximately 97% recorded once. The study enrolled healthy HIV-negative adults without recent acute infections or vaccinations as donors. The V gene is TRBV29-1, the J gene TRBJ2-2, with D uncertain. Specimen: naive CD4+ T cells sorted from blood. As to subset: CD45RA+ positively selected. The receptor comes from a woman in her twenties or thirties in good health. Here the CDR3 DNA reads TGCAGCGTTTCGCGTGCCCCGGCCCTATCCGGGGAGCTGTTTTTT. Its translation: CSVSRAPALSGELFF.